The 22 T cell receptor beta chains below all came from one sample that was sequenced in a study of a mutant IDH1 vaccine in newly diagnosed glioma (dated by TCRdb to the early 2020s). The library was built by means of the immunoSEQ multiplex PCR assay. Held by TCRdb, this immuneACCESS table contains in-frame sequences only and omits some clones. Under half of the omission traces to an unresolved V gene where checked; the cause of the rest is unknown. The sample table contains over 45,000 clones; only one count was recorded for around 90% of them. The ten largest make up roughly 2.5% of the sample. Interpreted using the paper, the time point label stands for: baseline, week 1 (first vaccination visit). This specimen's treatment or condition label, per the study, means: pre-vaccination baseline after standard-of-care therapy. Specimen: PBMCs, collected from a glioma patient treated with radiotherapy, temozolomide or both. Receptor source: a man in his fifties or sixties with glioma.

The gene calls are TRBV27 and TRBJ2-3; 12 bases line up with TRBD2. The junction had 3 bases not matched to a gene; V was cut back by 6 bases and J by 2 bases. The CDR3 contains 15 residues. Germline V gene sequence: CDR1 MNHEY, CDR2 SMNVEV (reference sequence). CDR3 sequence reads: CASRLAGGNTDTQYF. In DNA form, the CDR3 reads TGTGCCAGCAGACTAGCGGGAGGAAACACAGATACGCAGTATTTT.

This clone is a singleton in its sample. The J gene is TRBJ2-7, the V gene TRBV19; weak D call: TRBD2 (5 bases). The CDR3 is made up of 14 amino acids. The ends were cut back, 10 bases at V and 7 bases at J, with 23 bases in the middle. Germline loops: CDR1 LNHDA, CDR2 SQIVND (reference sequence). The DNA for the CDR3 is TGTGCCACCTCGGGGAGCCAGCTACAGCGTGAGCAGTACTTC. Amino acid sequence: CATSGSQLQREQYF. The full variable domain, its missing parts supplied by reference TRBV19 and TRBJ2-7, is DGGITQSPKYLFRKEGQNVTLSCEQNLNHDAMYWYRQDPGQGLRLIYYSQIVNDFQKGDIAEGYSVSREKKESFPLTVTSAQKNPTAFYLCATSGSQLQREQYFGPGTRLTVT.

As regards this clone: In the same sample, other DNA sequences code for this CDR3. CDR3 residues: CASSGTGSYEQYF. The DNA for the CDR3 is TGTGCCAGCAGTGGGACAGGTTCCTACGAGCAGTACTTC. The V call is TRBV27, the J call TRBJ2-7; 8 nucleotides agree with TRBD1. Losses at the gene ends were 5 bases for V and 1 base for J; bases not matched to a gene: 1. CDR3 length equals 13 residues. The germline V gene has CDR1 MNHEY and CDR2 SMNVEV (reference sequence).

The chain is built from TRBV30 and TRBJ1-2; 10 nucleotides line up with TRBD1. CDR1 is GTSNPN, CDR2 SVGIG, per germline (reference sequence). The J segment lost 6 bases and the V segment lost 1 base, leaving 2 bases of the junction unmatched. The CDR3 extends over 13 amino acids. CDR3 coding DNA: TGTGCCTGGAGTGGACAGGGGGCTAATGGCTACACCTTC. As protein: CAWSGQGANGYTF.

The rearrangement joins TRBV10-3 to TRBJ2-7; D possibly corresponds to TRBD2 (6 bases). Trimming removed 3 bases from V and 5 bases from J, with 17 bases in between. Germline V gene lookup returns CDR1 ENHRY and CDR2 SYGVKD. The CDR3 has 15 residues. The CDR3 DNA is TGTGCCATCAGTGATCCAACCCGGGACTCACACGAGCAGTACTTC. Translated: CAISDPTRDSHEQYF.

The rearrangement uses TRBV7-2 and TRBJ1-3; D is perhaps TRBD1 (6 bases). The ends were cut back, 1 base at V and 2 bases at J, with 9 bases in the middle. Germline V lookup: CDR1 SGHTA, CDR2 FQGNSA. This CDR3 has 15 residues. The CDR3 region has the DNA TGTGCCAGCAGCTTAGGGGCAGGGGCTGGAAACACCATATATTTT. This translates into CASSLGAGAGNTIYF.

This clone appeared a single time. The rearrangement uses TRBV5-1 and TRBJ2-2, with 9 nucleotides matching TRBD2. The CDR3 has 17 residues. V was pared by 3 bases and J by 4 bases, with 10 bases of the junction left unmatched. CDR1 and CDR2 (germline): SGHRS, YFSETQ. In DNA, the CDR3 is TGCGCCAGCAGCTCAACAGGGGCGGGAGGGCCCACCGGGGAGCTGTTTTTT. Protein product: CASSSTGAGGPTGELFF.

This clone occurred once. The genes are TRBV7-3 and TRBJ2-7, with unresolved D. CDR1 is SGHTA, CDR2 FQGTGA, per germline. The CDR3 loop spans 15 amino acids. Trimming took 2 bases from V and 0 from J, leaving 11 bases between them. The CDR3 protein is CASSLGVGPSYEQYF. CDR3 sequence (DNA): TGTGCCAGCAGCTTAGGCGTTGGGCCCTCCTACGAGCAGTACTTC.

This clone has just one count. The chain employs TRBV28 and TRBJ1-1, with D maybe TRBD1 (5 bases). The CDR3 extends over 14 amino acids. Looked up from germline, CDR1 is MDHEN and CDR2 is SYDVKM. V was clipped by 7 bases and J by 5 bases, with 17 bases between them. The CDR3 protein is CASIPRGEGTEAFF. CDR3 nucleotide sequence: TGTGCCAGCATCCCCCGGGGGGAGGGAACTGAAGCTTTCTTT.

The DNA for the CDR3 is TGTGCCAGCAGTTCCCCTGCCACGTCCCTGTTCTCCTATAATTCACCCCTCCACTTT. It specifies CASSSPATSLFSYNSPLHF. The chain links TRBV27 to TRBJ1-6; D gene ambiguous. Germline-derived CDR1 and CDR2 are MNHEY and SMNVEV (reference sequence). CDR3 size: 19 residues. V was shortened by 4 bases and J by 0 bases, with 19 bases between the two germline ends.

V and J are TRBV4-2 and TRBJ1-3, with 9 bases fitting TRBD1. The germline gives CDR1 LGHNA, CDR2 YNFKEQ. This CDR3 comprises 19 residues. V shed 4 bases, J shed 0 bases, and the junction held 13 bases outside the gene matches. CDR3 DNA: TGTGCCAGCAGCCTTACAGGGGGCTATAAACTTAACTCTGGAAACACCATATATTTT. The encoded protein is CASSLTGGYKLNSGNTIYF.

This clone occurred a few times. The chain has TRBV6-1 and TRBJ1-2; 7 bases fit TRBD1. The CDR3 has 13 residues. Germline V CDR1 and CDR2: MNHNS, SASEGT. After removal of 6 bases from V and 3 bases from J, the junction contained 4 bases not matched to a gene. CDR3 sequence: CASSRDRDYGYTF. CDR3 bases: TGTGCCAGCAGCAGGGACAGAGACTATGGCTACACCTTC.

The chain's CDR3 is CASSQDRNAECKVRNQPQHF. The CDR3 nucleotides read TGCGCCAGCAGCCAAGACAGGAATGCCGAGTGTAAGGTTCGCAATCAGCCCCAGCATTTT. The chain employs TRBV4-3 and TRBJ1-5, with D unclear. The V end was cut by 0 bases, the J end by 2 bases, with 23 bases between. The germline gives CDR1 LGHNA, CDR2 YSLEER. The CDR3 is 20 residues long.

The chain couples TRBV7-2 to TRBJ1-1; TRBD1 matches at 10 bases. V shed 6 bases, J shed 6 bases, and the junction held 7 bases outside the gene matches. The CDR3 runs 14 residues. Germline V gene sequence: CDR1 SGHTA, CDR2 FQGNSA. Here the CDR3 DNA reads TGTGCCAGCAGTCGAAGACAGGGGGCCCCTGAAGCTTTCTTT. Translated, it gives CASSRRQGAPEAFF.

This clone was recorded only once. V and J are TRBV6-5 and TRBJ2-5; 12 bases agree with TRBD2. There are 15 residues in the CDR3. Germline CDR1 reads MNHEY; CDR2 reads SVGAGI. Trimming at V came to 7 bases and at J to 5 bases, leaving 8 bases not matched to a gene. The CDR3 DNA follows: TGTGCCAGCACCGCGCTAGCGGGGGGGAAGGAGACCCAGTACTTC. It codes for CASTALAGGKETQYF.

The count of this clone is one. The rearrangement uses TRBV29-1 and TRBJ2-1; TRBD2 is a possible D gene (6 bases). Trimming stripped 1 base from V and 3 bases from J, with 13 bases between. CDR3 length: 15 amino acids. Germline CDR1 SQVTM, CDR2 ANQGSEA. This CDR3 is CSVEAGRGGYNEQFF. The CDR3 DNA is TGCAGCGTTGAAGCTGGGCGGGGCGGCTACAATGAGCAGTTCTTC.

This CDR3 reads CAISESFSGSGDNEQFF. The CDR3 DNA reads TGTGCCATCAGTGAGTCGTTCTCCGGGTCCGGGGATAATGAGCAGTTCTTC. This chain connects TRBV10-3 to TRBJ2-1; D possibly corresponds to TRBD2 (5 bases). The ends were cut back, 0 bases at V and 7 bases at J, with 19 bases in the middle. This CDR3 contains 17 residues. Germline CDR1 is ENHRY and CDR2 is SYGVKD.

The chain combines TRBV5-1 with TRBJ2-3; D might be TRBD2 (5 bases). The CDR3 spans 14 residues. Germline CDR1 and CDR2: SGHRS and YFSETQ. V was trimmed by 5 bases and J by 0 bases, leaving 10 bases between them. In DNA, the CDR3 is TGCGCCAGCAGGGGCGGGCCTAGCACAGATACGCAGTATTTT. Its translation: CASRGGPSTDTQYF.

V is TRBV25-1 and J is TRBJ2-7; no clear D. Germline CDR1 MGHDK, CDR2 SYGVNS. The CDR3 runs 13 residues. Trimming cost V 1 base and J 6 bases, with 10 bases left between them. The CDR3 is CASSESELREQYF. The CDR3, as DNA: TGTGCCAGCAGTGAATCGGAACTGCGCGAGCAGTACTTC.

The gene calls are TRBV9 and TRBJ2-7, with TRBD1 matching over 10 bases. With 4 bases clipped from V and 5 bases from J, the junction kept 3 bases outside the gene matches. CDR3 length: 13 amino acids. Germline CDR1 is SGDLS and CDR2 is YYNGEE. CDR3 nucleotide sequence: TGTGCCAGCAGCCAAGGGACAGGGGACGAGCAGTACTTC. Translation: CASSQGTGDEQYF.

The V and J genes are TRBV6-5 and TRBJ2-1; the D gene is possibly TRBD1 (6 bases). Trimming shortened V by 4 bases and J by 2 bases, and 9 bases separated the two germline ends. This CDR3 is built from 14 residues. Germline CDR1 reads MNHEY; CDR2 reads SVGAGI. CDR3 sequence reads: CASSWTDTYNEQFF. CDR3 DNA: TGTGCCAGCAGTTGGACAGATACCTACAATGAGCAGTTCTTC.

The DNA for the CDR3 is TGTGCCAGCAGTTTATACGGCAGGCCCCAAGAGACCCAGTACTTC. Its protein is CASSLYGRPQETQYF. This chain connects TRBV28 to TRBJ2-5, with D uncertain. Trimming removed 1 base at V and 1 base at J, with 10 bases between. Germline-derived CDR1 and CDR2 are MDHEN and SYDVKM. This CDR3 region has 15 residues.